Below, one T cell receptor (beta chain) is given with its context. The data stem from a study of cytomegalovirus exposure and HLA in healthy donors. The overall study: In an early release, HLA-typed donors contributed approximately 82 million unique TCR sequences.

In the PCR, 60 Vbeta and 13 Jbeta primers were used. Assay: immunoSEQ multiplex PCR; the TCRdb copy retains only in-frame clones and omits some. This sample contains 120,000 to 150,000 clones. V gave up 6 bases and J gave up 12 bases; unmatched junction bases: 19. Germline CDR1 is KGHSH and CDR2 is LQKENI. The CDR3 totals 16 residues. The receptor's source is a woman younger than 35 in good health and CMV-seronegative. The source material was PBMCs. The chain carries TRBV18 and TRBJ1-4; 7 nucleotides agree with TRBD1. CDR3 nucleotide sequence: TGTGCCAGCTCGCCCGCGATAGGACAGGTTCGGGACGAACTGTTTTTT. It is translated as CASSPAIGQVRDELFF.